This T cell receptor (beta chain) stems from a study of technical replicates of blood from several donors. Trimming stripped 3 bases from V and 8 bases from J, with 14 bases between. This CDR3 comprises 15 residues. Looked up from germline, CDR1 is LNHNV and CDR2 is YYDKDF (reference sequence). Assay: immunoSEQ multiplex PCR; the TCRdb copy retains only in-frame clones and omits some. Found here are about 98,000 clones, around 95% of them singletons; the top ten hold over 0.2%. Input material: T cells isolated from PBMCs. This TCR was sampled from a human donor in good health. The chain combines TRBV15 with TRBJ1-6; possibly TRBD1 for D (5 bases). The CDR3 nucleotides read TGTGCCACCAGCAGGCTTCCAGGAGGGGATTCACCCCTCCACTTT. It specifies CATSRLPGGDSPLHF. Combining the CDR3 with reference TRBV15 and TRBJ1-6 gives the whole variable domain DAMVIQNPRYQVTQFGKPVTLSCSQTLNHNVMYWYQQKSSQAPKLLFHYYDKDFNNEADTPDNFQSRRPNTSFCFLDIRSPGLGDTAMYLCATSRLPGGDSPLHFGNGTRLTVT.